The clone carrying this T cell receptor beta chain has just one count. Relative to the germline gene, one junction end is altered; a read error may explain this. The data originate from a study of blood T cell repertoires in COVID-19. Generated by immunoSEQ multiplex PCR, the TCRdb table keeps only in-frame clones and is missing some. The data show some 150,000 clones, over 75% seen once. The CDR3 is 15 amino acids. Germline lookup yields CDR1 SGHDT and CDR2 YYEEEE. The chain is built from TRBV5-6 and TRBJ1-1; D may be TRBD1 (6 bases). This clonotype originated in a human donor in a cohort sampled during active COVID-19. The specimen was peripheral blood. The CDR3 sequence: CASRLQGRMNTEAFF. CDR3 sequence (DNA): TGTGCCAGCCGCTTACAGGGTCGGATGAACACTGAAGCTTTCTTT.